This passage covers 32 T cell receptor beta chains from one sample sequenced in a study of blood T cell repertoires in COVID-19. Sequencing used immunoSEQ multiplex PCR; TCRdb keeps in-frame clones, though not all of them. The sample has fewer than 250,000 clones, 70% to 90% seen once. Sequenced material: peripheral blood. The receptors originated from a middle-aged man with acute or convalescent COVID-19.

The chain joins TRBV30 to TRBJ2-7; the match to TRBD1 covers 7 bases. The CDR3 contains 14 residues. After removal of 2 bases from V and 0 bases from J, the junction contained 4 bases not matched to a gene. CDR1 and CDR2 (germline): GTSNPN, SVGIG (reference sequence). This CDR3 is CAWSHRGSSYEQYF. CDR3 DNA sequence: TGTGCCTGGAGTCACAGGGGATCCTCCTACGAGCAGTACTTC.

The rearrangement joins TRBV10-1 to TRBJ2-7, with 7 bases matching TRBD1. The CDR3 contains 14 residues. Germline V gene lookup returns CDR1 WNHNN and CDR2 SYGVQD (reference sequence). V gave up 2 bases and J gave up 3 bases; unmatched junction bases: 4. CDR3 bases: TGCGCCAGCAGTGAGGACAGGGTGGACTACGAGCAGTACTTC. Its translation is CASSEDRVDYEQYF.

The rearrangement links TRBV19 to TRBJ1-2, with TRBD1 matching over 8 bases. The germline V gene has CDR1 LNHDA and CDR2 SQIVND (reference sequence). The CDR3 totals 16 residues. The V gene end was trimmed by 7 bases and the J gene end by 7 bases; junction bases not matched to a gene: 17. CDR3 amino acids: CASNRGQERFGGGYTF. The CDR3 DNA reads TGTGCCAGTAATAGGGGACAGGAGAGATTTGGAGGTGGCTACACCTTC.

The gene calls are TRBV28 and TRBJ1-1; possible D gene TRBD1, 5 bases. This CDR3 comprises 14 residues. Trimming pared 0 bases from V and 5 bases from J, leaving 10 bases between. The germline CDR1 and CDR2 sequences are MDHEN and SYDVKM. Here the CDR3 DNA reads TGTGCCAGCAGTTTATGGGGGGGACGTACTGAAGCTTTCTTT. Amino acids: CASSLWGGRTEAFF.

The V gene is TRBV27, the J gene TRBJ2-5; TRBD2 might be the D (6 bases). The CDR3 runs 14 residues. Looked up from germline, CDR1 is MNHEY and CDR2 is SMNVEV (reference sequence). V was trimmed by 6 bases and J by 5 bases, leaving 16 bases between them. This CDR3 reads CASSRLDGAETQYF. For the CDR3, the DNA is TGTGCCAGCAGCCGACTAGATGGAGCGGAGACCCAGTACTTC.

This rearrangement joins TRBV6-5 to TRBJ1-2; D might be TRBD1 (6 bases). V lost 5 bases to trimming and J lost 7 bases, with 20 bases between them. Germline CDR1 and CDR2: MNHEY and SVGAGI. CDR3 length equals 15 residues. This CDR3 reads CASSPPGGGASGYTF. The DNA for the CDR3 is TGTGCCAGCAGTCCCCCCGGAGGGGGGGCGAGTGGCTACACCTTC.

This chain joins TRBV5-1 and TRBJ2-7, with TRBD1 matching over 8 bases. With 4 bases clipped from V and 7 bases from J, the junction kept 13 bases outside the gene matches. The CDR3 length is 15 residues. Germline CDR1 SGHRS, CDR2 YFSETQ. The CDR3 reads CASSPERSGQVEQYF. In DNA form, the CDR3 reads TGCGCCAGCAGCCCAGAGAGGTCGGGACAGGTGGAGCAGTACTTC. The whole variable domain, filled in from reference TRBV5-1 and TRBJ2-7, reads KAGVTQTPRYLIKTRGQQVTLSCSPISGHRSVSWYQQTPGQGLQFLFEYFSETQRNKGNFPGRFSGRQFSNSRSEMNVSTLELGDSALYLCASSPERSGQVEQYFGPGTRLTVT.

The J gene is TRBJ1-1, the V gene TRBV7-6, with D perhaps matching TRBD1 (5 bases). Trimming took 3 bases from V and 13 from J, leaving 15 bases between them. Looked up from germline, CDR1 is SGHVS and CDR2 is FNYEAQ. This CDR3 region has 12 residues. This chain's CDR3 is CASSFTRDSLFF. In DNA form, the CDR3 reads TGTGCCAGCAGCTTCACCCGGGACTCCCTTTTCTTT.

The genes are TRBV7-2 and TRBJ2-1; 8 positions agree with TRBD2. V gave up 3 bases and J gave up 3 bases; unmatched junction bases: 4. CDR3 size: 15 residues. The germline V gene has CDR1 SGHTA and CDR2 FQGNSA. The CDR3 DNA sequence: TGTGCCAGCAGCTTCTTTACTAGCGGCTACAATGAGCAGTTCTTC. It yields the protein CASSFFTSGYNEQFF. The full variable domain, rest sourced from reference TRBV7-2 and TRBJ2-1, is GAGVSQSPSNKVTEKGKDVELRCDPISGHTALYWYRQSLGQGLEFLIYFQGNSAPDKSGLPSDRFSAERTGGSVSTLTIQRTQQEDSAVYLCASSFFTSGYNEQFFGPGTRLTVL.

The chain is built from TRBV9 and TRBJ2-3, with D possibly matching TRBD1 (5 bases). V was clipped by 0 bases and J by 1 base, with 18 bases between them. Germline V gene sequence: CDR1 SGDLS, CDR2 YYNGEE. The CDR3 spans 18 residues. CDR3 in DNA: TGTGCCAGCAGCGTAGAGGGGTTCCGATATCTGGGCACAGATACGCAGTATTTT. This gives the protein CASSVEGFRYLGTDTQYF.

The V and J genes are TRBV18 and TRBJ2-6, with 8 bases identical to TRBD2. The junction had 12 bases not matched to a gene; V was cut back by 3 bases and J by 2 bases. Looked up from germline, CDR1 is KGHSH and CDR2 is LQKENI. CDR3 length: 19 residues. The CDR3 is CASSPLRPAGGPGANVLTF. Written as DNA, the CDR3 is TGTGCCAGCTCACCCTTAAGACCCGCGGGAGGACCTGGGGCCAACGTCCTGACTTTC.

This rearrangement joins TRBV19 to TRBJ2-1; D possibly corresponds to TRBD2 (6 bases). V was clipped by 10 bases and J by 3 bases, with 13 bases between them. This CDR3 region has 13 residues. Germline V gene lookup returns CDR1 LNHDA and CDR2 SQIVND (reference sequence). CDR3 loop: CATRSGVYNEQFF. DNA of the CDR3: TGTGCCACCCGTTCGGGGGTCTACAATGAGCAGTTCTTC.

The chain has TRBV7-9 and TRBJ1-2; D possibly corresponds to TRBD1 (5 bases). The CDR3 length is 12 residues. V was cut by 3 bases and J by 6 bases, with 8 bases left in between. Germline V gene sequence: CDR1 SEHNR, CDR2 FQNEAQ (reference sequence). The CDR3 DNA sequence: TGTGCCAGCAGCTTTTCAGGGAATGGCTACACCTTC. As protein: CASSFSGNGYTF. The variable domain in full, completed from reference TRBV7-9 and TRBJ1-2, reads DTGVSQNPRHKITKRGQNVTFRCDPISEHNRLYWYRQTLGQGPEFLTYFQNEAQLEKSRLLSDRFSAERPKGSFSTLEIQRTEQGDSAMYLCASSFSGNGYTFGSGTRLTVV.

This chain joins TRBV5-1 and TRBJ2-7; D not resolved. Germline assignment: CDR1 SGHRS and CDR2 YFSETQ. V lost 5 bases and J 0 bases, leaving 12 bases between the germline ends. CDR3 length: 14 residues. In DNA form, the CDR3 reads TGCGCCAGCAGTTCTACAGTCAGCTCCTACGAGCAGTACTTC. It is translated as CASSSTVSSYEQYF.

The J gene is TRBJ1-1, the V gene TRBV19; no definite D call. V dropped 3 bases and J dropped 0 bases, with 8 bases sitting between them. Germline loops: CDR1 LNHDA, CDR2 SQIVND (reference sequence). This CDR3 is built from 14 residues. DNA of the CDR3: TGTGCCAGTAGTATTCAGATTATGAACACTGAAGCTTTCTTT. It is translated as CASSIQIMNTEAFF.

The rearrangement uses TRBV29-1 and TRBJ1-6; 10 nucleotides line up with TRBD1. The CDR3 runs to 20 residues. CDR1 is SQVTM, CDR2 ANQGSEA, per germline. CDR3 in DNA: TGCTCAGAGCCGTTTTGCAGGGACAGGGGTACTAGCTCCTATAATTCACCCCTCCACTTT. This encodes CSEPFCRDRGTSSYNSPLHF.

The chain employs TRBV28 and TRBJ2-4, with a weak D call TRBD1 (6 bases). The CDR3 totals 15 residues. Germline CDR1 is MDHEN and CDR2 is SYDVKM. V dropped 4 bases and J dropped 6 bases, with 16 bases sitting between them. The CDR3 region is CASSSGQRTRNIQYF. The CDR3 nucleotides read TGTGCCAGCAGTTCGGGACAAAGGACCAGAAACATTCAGTACTTC. The full variable domain, rest sourced from reference TRBV28 and TRBJ2-4, is DVKVTQSSRYLVKRTGEKVFLECVQDMDHENMFWYRQDPGLGLRLIYFSYDVKMKEKGDIPEGYSVSREKKERFSLILESASTNQTSMYLCASSSGQRTRNIQYFGAGTRLSVL.

The chain carries TRBV2 and TRBJ2-5, with TRBD1 as a possible D gene (6 bases). This CDR3 spans 14 amino acids. Per the germline V gene, CDR1 is SNHLY and CDR2 is FYNNEI. Trimming removed 5 bases from V and 1 base from J, with 11 bases in between. The CDR3 loop is CASSLDRPQETQYF. The DNA of the CDR3 is TGTGCCAGCAGTCTAGACAGGCCCCAAGAGACCCAGTACTTC.

The chain combines TRBV24-1 with TRBJ2-1, with 12 positions matching TRBD2. CDR3 size: 16 residues. With V trimmed by 3 bases and J by 7 bases, 6 bases remained unmatched. Germline V gene sequence: CDR1 KGHDR, CDR2 SFDVKD. The CDR3 sequence: CATSDPGLAGRNEQFF. DNA of the CDR3: TGTGCCACCAGTGATCCGGGACTAGCGGGTCGTAATGAGCAGTTCTTC.

V is TRBV28 and J is TRBJ1-1; 11 positions match TRBD1. Looked up from germline, CDR1 is MDHEN and CDR2 is SYDVKM. V dropped 7 bases and J dropped 10; count of bases not matched to a gene: 8. The CDR3 has 13 residues. The chain's CDR3 is CASIRDRGELAFF. The CDR3 DNA reads TGTGCCAGCATTCGGGACAGGGGGGAATTAGCTTTCTTT. Together with reference TRBV28 and TRBJ1-1, the CDR3 gives the full variable domain: DVKVTQSSRYLVKRTGEKVFLECVQDMDHENMFWYRQDPGLGLRLIYFSYDVKMKEKGDIPEGYSVSREKKERFSLILESASTNQTSMYLCASIRDRGELAFFGQGTRLTVV.

This clone has just a few counts. V and J are TRBV29-1 and TRBJ2-7; TRBD2 is a possible D gene (5 bases). V lost 1 base and J 7 bases, leaving 11 bases between the germline ends. Germline V gives CDR1 SQVTM, CDR2 ANQGSEA. This CDR3 comprises 12 residues. As DNA, the CDR3 is TGCAGCGTTGAAGGATTCACGGGGGAGCAGTACTTC. It translates to CSVEGFTGEQYF.

The chain joins TRBV30 to TRBJ2-7, with D unclear. V lost 4 bases and J lost 3, with 10 bases in between. The CDR3 runs 12 residues. CDR1 GTSNPN and CDR2 SVGIG come from the germline V gene (reference sequence). CDR3 coding DNA: TGTGCCTGGACCGACACCGGCTACGAGCAGTACTTC. As protein: CAWTDTGYEQYF.

V and J are TRBV18 and TRBJ2-4; 9 bases agree with TRBD1. The CDR3 loop spans 19 amino acids. V was clipped by 3 bases and J by 3 bases; unmatched bases: 15. The germline V gene has CDR1 KGHSH and CDR2 LQKENI. The CDR3 sequence: CASSPRPGTGRTGKNIQYF. The CDR3 DNA is TGTGCCAGCTCACCCCGTCCCGGGACAGGGAGGACAGGCAAAAACATTCAGTACTTC. The whole variable domain, filled in from reference TRBV18 and TRBJ2-4, reads NAGVMQNPRHLVRRRGQEARLRCSPMKGHSHVYWYRQLPEEGLKFMVYLQKENIIDESGMPKERFSAEFPKEGPSILRIQQVVRGDSAAYFCASSPRPGTGRTGKNIQYFGAGTRLSVL.

CDR3 bases: TGTGCCAGCAGCACCGGGACAGGCTATGGCTACACCTTC. It yields the protein CASSTGTGYGYTF. The chain carries TRBV5-6 and TRBJ1-2; 8 nucleotides align to TRBD1. Germline-derived CDR1 and CDR2 are SGHDT and YYEEEE. The CDR3 covers 13 residues. J was trimmed by 4 bases and V by 4 bases; bases with no gene match: 3.

This clone was seen a few times. The chain is built from TRBV5-6 and TRBJ1-2; no definite D call. The CDR3 totals 13 residues. V shed 0 bases and J shed 4 bases, with 7 bases lying between them. Germline-derived CDR1 and CDR2 are SGHDT and YYEEEE. The CDR3 nucleotides are TGTGCCAGCAGCTTGGGATCGGGCTATGGCTACACCTTC. Translation: CASSLGSGYGYTF. The variable domain in full, completed from reference TRBV5-6 and TRBJ1-2, reads DAGVTQSPTHLIKTRGQQVTLRCSPKSGHDTVSWYQQALGQGPQFIFQYYEEEERQRGNFPDRFSGHQFPNYSSELNVNALLLGDSALYLCASSLGSGYGYTFGSGTRLTVV.

This chain links TRBV4-1 with TRBJ2-3, with a tentative D call TRBD2 (6 bases). V was cut by 0 bases and J by 3 bases, with 7 bases left in between. CDR1 is MGHRA and CDR2 is YSYEKL in the germline V gene. This CDR3 is 14 amino acids long. This chain's CDR3 is CASSQDGGTDTQYF. The CDR3 DNA reads TGCGCCAGCAGCCAAGATGGGGGGACAGATACGCAGTATTTT.

V and J are TRBV6-5 and TRBJ1-1, with D possibly matching TRBD1 (5 bases). Per germline, CDR1 MNHEY and CDR2 SVGAGI. V gave up 6 bases and J gave up 2 bases, with 10 bases separating them. CDR3 size: 13 residues. The CDR3 sequence: CASSGHRNTEAFF. The CDR3 DNA reads TGTGCCAGCAGCGGACACAGAAACACTGAAGCTTTCTTT.

This clone has a handful of counts. The rearrangement links TRBV12-3 or TRBV12-4 to TRBJ1-5, with D unclear. The V end was cut by 3 bases, the J end by 6 bases, with 9 bases between. The CDR3 spans 13 residues. The CDR3 protein is CASSFTGSQPQHF. DNA for the CDR3: TGTGCCAGCAGTTTCACGGGGAGTCAGCCCCAGCATTTT.

This clone was observed once. Other DNA sequences in the sample encode the same CDR3. The chain carries TRBV28 and TRBJ2-7; D gene ambiguous. CDR3 size: 12 residues. Trimming left V 3 bases short and J 2 bases short, with 5 bases between. Germline CDR1 and CDR2: MDHEN and SYDVKM. CDR3 DNA: TGTGCCAGCAGTTTGTCAGCCTACGAGCAGTACTTC. Translating gives CASSLSAYEQYF.

This rearrangement joins TRBV4-2 to TRBJ2-3, with TRBD2 matching over 12 bases. V was clipped by 1 base and J by 2 bases; unmatched bases: 4. The CDR3 is made up of 17 amino acids. Germline CDR1 LGHNA, CDR2 YNFKEQ. The CDR3 region is CASSQGGLAGNTDTQYF. The CDR3 bases are TGTGCCAGCAGCCAAGGTGGACTAGCGGGGAACACAGATACGCAGTATTTT.

The chain carries TRBV30 and TRBJ1-2, with 8 bases matching TRBD1. The germline V gene encodes CDR1 GTSNPN and CDR2 SVGIG (reference sequence). V gave up 3 bases and J gave up 4 bases; unmatched junction bases: 4. The CDR3 consists of 13 residues. This chain's CDR3 is CAWSPGGVYGYTF. CDR3 bases: TGTGCCTGGAGCCCAGGGGGCGTCTATGGCTACACCTTC.

The chain employs TRBV19 and TRBJ2-2; D is unresolved. The CDR3 has 14 amino acids. Trimming cost V 1 base and J 4 bases, with 7 bases left between them. Germline lookup yields CDR1 LNHDA and CDR2 SQIVND (reference sequence). DNA of the CDR3: TGTGCCAGTAGTATAGGCAGATTCACCGGGGAGCTGTTTTTT. Protein: CASSIGRFTGELFF.